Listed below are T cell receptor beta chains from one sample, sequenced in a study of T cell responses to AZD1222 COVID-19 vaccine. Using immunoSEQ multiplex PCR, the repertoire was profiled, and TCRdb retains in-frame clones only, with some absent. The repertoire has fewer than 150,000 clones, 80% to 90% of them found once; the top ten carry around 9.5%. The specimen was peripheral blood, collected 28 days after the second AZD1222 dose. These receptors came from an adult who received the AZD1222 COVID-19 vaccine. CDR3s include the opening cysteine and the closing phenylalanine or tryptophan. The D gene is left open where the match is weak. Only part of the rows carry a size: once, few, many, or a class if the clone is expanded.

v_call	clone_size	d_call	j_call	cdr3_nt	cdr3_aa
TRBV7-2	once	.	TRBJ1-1	TGTGCCAGCAGCACCCGATCCCCCGGGGGCACTGAAGCTTTCTTT	CASSTRSPGGTEAFF
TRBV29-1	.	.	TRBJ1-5	TGCAGCGTTGAAAGCGGAGAAGGGCCCCAGCATTTT	CSVESGEGPQHF
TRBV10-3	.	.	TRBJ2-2	TGTGCCATCAAAGCAGGCGACACCGGGGAGCTGTTTTTT	CAIKAGDTGELFF
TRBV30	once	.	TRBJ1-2	TGTGCCTGGGGGCCTCTGACAGATCCTAACTATGGCTACACCTTC	CAWGPLTDPNYGYTF
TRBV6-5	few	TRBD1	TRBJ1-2	TGTGCCAGCAGCCCGGGACAGAAAGGCTACACCTTC	CASSPGQKGYTF
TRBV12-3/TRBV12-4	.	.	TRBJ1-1	TGTGCCAGCAGTTTAGCCCCAGGGTGGATTCTCTTT	CASSLAPGWILF
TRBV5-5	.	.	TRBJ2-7	TGTGCCAGCAGCTTGGTAAGGACCTACGAGCAGTACTTC	CASSLVRTYEQYF
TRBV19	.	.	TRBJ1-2	TGTGCCAGTAGTATAGAGTCTAGGACTGGCTACACCTTC	CASSIESRTGYTF
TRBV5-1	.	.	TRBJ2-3	TGCGCCAGCAGCTCACATCGGCCCGGGGGGCATACGCAGTATTTT	CASSSHRPGGHTQYF
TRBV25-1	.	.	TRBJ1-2	TGTGCCAGCAGTGAATACGGGAGTAACTATGGCTACACCTTC	CASSEYGSNYGYTF
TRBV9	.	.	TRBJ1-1	TGTGCCAGCAGCGGAGACGGCGCTGAAGCTTTCTTT	CASSGDGAEAFF
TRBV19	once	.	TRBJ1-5	TGTGCCAGTAGCCGGTGGGGCGGAGATAGCAATCAGCCCCAGCATTTT	CASSRWGGDSNQPQHF
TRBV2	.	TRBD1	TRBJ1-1	TGTGCCAGCCTGGGGCCCGGGACAGCTTCCCTGGGAAATCCTGAAGCTTTCTTT	CASLGPGTASLGNPEAFF
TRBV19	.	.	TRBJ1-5	TGTGCCAGTAGTATACGACAGAATAGCAATCAGCCCCAGCATTTT	CASSIRQNSNQPQHF
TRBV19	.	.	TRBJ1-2	TGTGCCAGTAGTCTGACACAGGGCCGGCGGGGCTACACCTTC	CASSLTQGRRGYTF
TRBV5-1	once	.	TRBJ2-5	TGCGCCAGCAGCTTGGATCTGGAGACCCAGTACTTC	CASSLDLETQYF
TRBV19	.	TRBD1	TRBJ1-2	TGTGCCAGTCAGGGGGCAGGGGGCTACACCTTC	CASQGAGGYTF
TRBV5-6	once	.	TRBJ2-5	TGTGCCAGCAGCTTTCATGGGTTTGGGGAGACCCAGTACTTC	CASSFHGFGETQYF
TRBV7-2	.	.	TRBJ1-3	TGTGCCAGCAGCTTAGTGCCAGGGACTGGAAACACCATATATTTT	CASSLVPGTGNTIYF
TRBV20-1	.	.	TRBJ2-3	TGCAGTGCTAGTGGGAAAGGGGGAAGCCGGACAGATACGCAGTATTTT	CSASGKGGSRTDTQYF
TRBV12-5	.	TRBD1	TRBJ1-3	TGTGCTAGTGGTGCTGGACAGGGCTCTGGAAACACCATATATTTT	CASGAGQGSGNTIYF
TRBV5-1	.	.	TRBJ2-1	TGCGCCAGCAGAGCTCCGAGCTCCTACAATGAGCAGTTCTTC	CASRAPSSYNEQFF
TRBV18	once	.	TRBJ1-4	TGTGCCAGCTCACCACGGGTGACAGAGGGTGAAAAACTGTTTTTT	CASSPRVTEGEKLFF
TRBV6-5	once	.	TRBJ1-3	TGTGCCAGCAGTTACCGACAGGGAAACACCATATATTTT	CASSYRQGNTIYF
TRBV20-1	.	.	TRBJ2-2	TGCAGTGCTAGTGGGGGGATTAACACCGGGGAGCTGTTTTTT	CSASGGINTGELFF
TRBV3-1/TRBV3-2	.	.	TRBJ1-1	TGTGCCAGCAGCTCCCGGGATTTGAACACTGAAGCTTTCTTT	CASSSRDLNTEAFF
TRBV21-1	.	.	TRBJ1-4	TGTGCCAGCAGCCGGTCCCGCAGGGTAACTAATGAAAAACTGTTTTTT	CASSRSRRVTNEKLFF
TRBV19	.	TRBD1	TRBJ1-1	TGTGCCAGTGCACCGGGACAGGGGTACGCTGAAGGTGACACTGAAGCTTTCTTT	CASAPGQGYAEGDTEAFF
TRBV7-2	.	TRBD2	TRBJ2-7	TGTGCCAGCAGCTCCTCGCGGAGCGGGGGGGCGCGGGAGCAGTACTTC	CASSSSRSGGAREQYF
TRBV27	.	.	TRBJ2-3	TGTGCCAGCAGCCTCAGATATGATACGCAGTATTTT	CASSLRYDTQYF
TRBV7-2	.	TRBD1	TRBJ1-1	TGTGCCAGCAGTTTAGGTGGAGGGGGCAGGGCTGAAGCTTTCTTT	CASSLGGGGRAEAFF
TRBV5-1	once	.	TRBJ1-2	TGCGCCAGCAGCTTGGAGGCAGCCTATGGCTACACCTTC	CASSLEAAYGYTF
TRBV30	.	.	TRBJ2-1	TGTGCCTGGAGTATCCAAGGACTAGAGCAGTTCTTC	CAWSIQGLEQFF
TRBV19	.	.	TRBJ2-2	TGTGCCAGTAGTCCCGGCGTCTGGGAGGCCGGGGAGCTGTTTTTT	CASSPGVWEAGELFF
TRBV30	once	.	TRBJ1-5	TGTGCCTGGAGTGAGGGGGGATATCAGCCCCAGCATTTT	CAWSEGGYQPQHF
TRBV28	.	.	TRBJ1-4	TGTGCCAGCAGTGAGGGGGGTAATGAAAAACTGTTTTTT	CASSEGGNEKLFF
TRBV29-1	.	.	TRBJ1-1	TGCAGCGGGCAGACGCTCGCTGAAGCTTTCTTT	CSGQTLAEAFF
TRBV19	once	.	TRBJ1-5	TGTGCCAGTAGTATGGTGGGAGGCAATCAGCCCCAGCATTTT	CASSMVGGNQPQHF
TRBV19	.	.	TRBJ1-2	TGTGCCAGTGCCAGGGACAAAACCGCTTTAGGCTATGGCTACACCTTC	CASARDKTALGYGYTF
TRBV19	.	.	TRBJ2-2	TGTGCCAGTAGTATCCGCAGGGTGGATTCCGCCGGGGAGCTGTTTTTT	CASSIRRVDSAGELFF
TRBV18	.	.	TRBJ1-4	TGTGCCAGCTCACCTGCCGCGGAGGGGTTGTTTTTT	CASSPAAEGLFF
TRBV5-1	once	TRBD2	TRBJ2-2	TGCGCCAGCAGCCGGGGACTAGCGGGAGGCCTGAACACCGGGGAGCTGTTTTTT	CASSRGLAGGLNTGELFF
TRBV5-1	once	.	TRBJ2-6	TGCGCCAGCAGCTTGGCAGAGTTCTCTGGGGCCAACGTCCTGACTTTC	CASSLAEFSGANVLTF
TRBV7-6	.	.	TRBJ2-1	TGTGCCAGCAGCCCGCGGGACCAAAGGCCCAATGAGCAGTTCTTC	CASSPRDQRPNEQFF
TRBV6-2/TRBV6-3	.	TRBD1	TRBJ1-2	TGTGCCAGCAGCCGCAGACAGGGTGGTGGCTACACCTTC	CASSRRQGGGYTF
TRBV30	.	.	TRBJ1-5	TGTGCCTGGAGTGACCAGGTCAATCAGCCCCAGCATTTT	CAWSDQVNQPQHF
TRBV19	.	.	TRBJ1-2	TGTGCCAGTAGTTTTTCCGATGGCTACACCTTC	CASSFSDGYTF
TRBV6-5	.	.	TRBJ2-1	TGTGCCGGCGGACAGAACTCCTACAATGAGCAGTTCTTC	CAGGQNSYNEQFF
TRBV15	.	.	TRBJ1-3	TGTGCCACCAGCAGAGATTTCTACTCTGGAAACACCATATATTTT	CATSRDFYSGNTIYF
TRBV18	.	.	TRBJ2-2	TGTGCCAGCTCACAGGGACGTACGAACACCGGGGAGCTGTTTTTT	CASSQGRTNTGELFF
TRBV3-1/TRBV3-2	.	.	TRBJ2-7	TGTGCCAGCAGCCAAGCTGCGGGTCGCTCCTACGAGCAGTACTTC	CASSQAAGRSYEQYF
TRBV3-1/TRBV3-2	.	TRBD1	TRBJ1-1	TGTGCCAGCAGGCTTACCGACAGGGGGTATATGAACACTGAAGCTTTCTTT	CASRLTDRGYMNTEAFF
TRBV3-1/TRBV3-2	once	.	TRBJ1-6	TGTGCCAGCAGCCCCCTAAGGCGGAGAAATTCACCCCTCCACTTT	CASSPLRRRNSPLHF
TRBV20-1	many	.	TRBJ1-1	TGCAGTGCTAGTTATGGCAGGTCGATCGGCACTGAAGCTTTCTTT	CSASYGRSIGTEAFF
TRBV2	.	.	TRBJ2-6	TGTGCCAGCAGTGACAGGTCTGGGGCCAACGTCCTGACTTTC	CASSDRSGANVLTF
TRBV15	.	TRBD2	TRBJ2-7	TGTGCCACCAGCAGAGATTCGGGACTAGCCCTAAACTACGAGCAGTACTTC	CATSRDSGLALNYEQYF